Listed here are 23 T cell receptor beta chains from one sample, sequenced in a study of T-cell reconstitution after alpha-beta-depleted transplantation in children. Molecular barcoding with unique molecular identifiers was used for the TCRbeta library. Each CDR3 protein is one row after TCRdb ran MiXCR on the PCR reads. The data contain thousands of distinct CDR3 sequences, around 23% of them seen just once; the ten biggest clones take up approximately 30%. The input for sequencing was PBMCs, mostly from graft donor cells, taken 60 days after TCRalphabeta/CD19-depleted stem cell transplant. The receptor source for this set is a boy under two years old who had a stem cell transplant for SCID, so the T cells may come from the graft donor.

This clonotype was seen ten or more times. The chain links TRBV6-8 to TRBJ1-1; D uncertain. Germline V gene lookup returns CDR1 MNHGY and CDR2 SAAAGT. V lost 5 bases and J 5 bases, leaving 21 bases between the germline ends. This CDR3 spans 16 amino acids. The CDR3 is CASSHLGCRAKTEAFF. In DNA, the CDR3 is TGTGCCAGCAGTCACCTTGGCTGCCGGGCCAAAACTGAAGCTTTCTTT.

This clonotype is medium-sized (0.01 to 0.1%) by share. V and J are TRBV27 and TRBJ1-1, with D maybe TRBD1 (6 bases). Germline V lookup: CDR1 MNHEY, CDR2 SMNVEV (reference sequence). The CDR3 totals 15 residues. V gave up 4 bases and J gave up 0 bases, with 12 bases separating them. The DNA for the CDR3 is TGTGCCAGCAGTTGGAGTGGACAGATGAACACTGAAGCTTTCTTT. Its protein is CASSWSGQMNTEAFF.

This clonotype was detected ten times or more. This chain links TRBV3-1 with TRBJ2-3; 7 nucleotides agree with TRBD2. Per germline, CDR1 LGHDT and CDR2 YNNKEL (reference sequence). V lost 10 bases to trimming and J lost 4 bases; unmatched junction nucleotides: 20. This CDR3 spans 17 amino acids. The CDR3 loop is CATRQGELAEIPDTQYF. CDR3 sequence (DNA): TGTGCCACCCGTCAAGGCGAGCTAGCGGAGATTCCAGATACGCAGTATTTT.

This clonotype has ten or more counts. This chain links TRBV20-1 with TRBJ2-5, with D possibly TRBD2 on 6 matching bases. The germline gives CDR1 DFQATT, CDR2 SNEGSKA (reference sequence). Trimming shortened V by 6 bases and J by 5 bases, and 19 bases separated the two germline ends. This CDR3 has 14 amino acids. CDR3 DNA sequence: TGCAGTGCAACTCCCTCTAGCGTGCGGGAGACCCAGTACTTC. Protein: CSATPSSVRETQYF.

This clonotype has at least ten counts. The gene calls are TRBV21-1 and TRBJ1-5; the table's D call TRBD1 went unverified against the DNA. TRBV21-1 is a listed pseudogene. The CDR3 contains 14 residues. CDR3 sequence: CASSHDRENQPQHF. Written as DNA, the CDR3 is TGTGCCAGCAGCCATGACAGGGAGAATCAGCCCCAGCATTTT.

By share of the sample, this clonotype is large. The rearrangement uses TRBV7-3 and TRBJ2-6; D is possibly TRBD2 (6 bases). The germline V gene encodes CDR1 SGHTA and CDR2 FQGTGA. V dropped 5 bases and J dropped 0 bases, with 17 bases sitting between them. The CDR3 runs 18 residues. CDR3: CASSDGLSGDSGANVLTF. The CDR3 bases are TGTGCCAGCAGCGACGGACTATCCGGCGACTCTGGGGCCAACGTCCTGACTTTC.

The table lists this clonotype with many counts. This chain connects TRBV27 to TRBJ2-1; possibly TRBD2 for D (6 bases). CDR3 length: 13 amino acids. V gave up 6 bases and J gave up 6 bases, with 12 bases separating them. From germline, CDR1 is MNHEY and CDR2 SMNVEV (reference sequence). Here the CDR3 reads CASSRDFLNEQFF. The CDR3 bases are TGTGCCAGCAGCCGGGACTTTCTCAATGAGCAGTTCTTC.

This clonotype is categorized as large (0.1 to 1%). Written as DNA, the CDR3 is TGTGCCAGCAGCTTAAAAGCTGAAGCTTTCTTT. Amino acids: CASSLKAEAFF. The chain carries TRBV7-9 and TRBJ1-1; D is ambiguous. CDR3 size: 11 residues. V dropped 2 bases and J dropped 6 bases, with 4 bases sitting between them. Germline CDR1 and CDR2: SEHNR and FQNEAQ (reference sequence).

This clonotype was seen at least ten times. The chain uses TRBV28 and TRBJ1-3, with D hard to call. This CDR3 is built from 13 residues. Trimming shortened V by 3 bases and J by 4 bases, and 7 bases separated the two germline ends. Germline CDR1 and CDR2: MDHEN and SYDVKM. The CDR3 DNA sequence: TGTGCCAGCAGTTTTGGTTCCGGAAACACCATATATTTT. Translated: CASSFGSGNTIYF.

This chain links TRBV25-1 with TRBJ2-1; 7 bases align to TRBD2. The CDR3 sequence is 14 residues long. Germline V CDR1 and CDR2: MGHDK, SYGVNS. Losses at the gene ends were 6 bases for V and 8 bases for J; bases not matched to a gene: 10. This CDR3 reads CASRTGLRSHEQFF. DNA for the CDR3: TGTGCCAGCAGGACGGGACTAAGGAGCCATGAGCAGTTCTTC.

This clonotype came up many times. This chain's CDR3 is CAVGPALLGEQYF. The CDR3 region has the DNA TGTGCCGTGGGGCCAGCCCTTCTCGGCGAGCAGTACTTC. The chain carries TRBV19 and TRBJ2-7, with D maybe TRBD1 (5 bases). The CDR3 has 13 residues. The germline CDR1 and CDR2 sequences are LNHDA and SQIVND (reference sequence). The V gene lost 11 bases and the J gene lost 6 bases, with 20 bases spanning the gap.

This clonotype was counted ten times or more. The junction does not match germline at one end; this may be a read error. The rearrangement joins TRBV7-9 to TRBJ2-3, with 7 nucleotides matching TRBD2. Germline CDR1 is SEHNR and CDR2 is FQNEAQ (reference sequence). The length of the CDR3 is 15 residues. The CDR3 DNA reads as TGTGCCGGCAGCTTAGCGGGCGATGGCACAGATACGCAGTATTTT. Amino acid sequence: CAGSLAGDGTDTQYF. Together with reference TRBV7-9 and TRBJ2-3, the CDR3 gives the full variable domain: DTGVSQNPRHKITKRGQNVTFRCDPISEHNRLYWYRQTLGQGPEFLTYFQNEAQLEKSRLLSDRFSAERPKGSFSTLEIQRTEQGDSAMYLCAGSLAGDGTDTQYFGPGTRLTVL.

This clonotype was observed many times. The rearrangement links TRBV6-2 or TRBV6-3 to TRBJ2-1; D remains ambiguous. The CDR3 contains 15 residues. V dropped 5 bases and J dropped 1 base, with 12 bases sitting between them. Germline CDR1 reads MNHEY; CDR2 reads SVGEGT. In nucleotides, the CDR3 is TGTGCCAGCAGTATTCGTCAGGTTTCCTACAATGAGCAGTTCTTC. The encoded protein is CASSIRQVSYNEQFF.

This clonotype was observed many times. This sequence joins TRBV7-9 and TRBJ2-1; D is unclear. V was shortened by 5 bases and J by 7 bases, with 9 bases between the two germline ends. The CDR3 covers 12 residues. Germline V gene sequence: CDR1 SEHNR, CDR2 FQNEAQ (reference sequence). In DNA, the CDR3 is TGTGCCAGCAGCCTGCAGTGGAATGAGCAGTTCTTC. It codes for CASSLQWNEQFF.

This clonotype was recorded many times. The chain uses TRBV15 and TRBJ2-7, with no clear D. CDR1 and CDR2 from the germline V gene are LNHNV and YYDKDF (reference sequence). There are 14 residues in the CDR3. V lost 1 base and J lost 6, with 13 bases in between. CDR3 in amino acids: CATSRGQVKLEQYF. The CDR3 nucleotides are TGTGCCACCAGCAGAGGGCAGGTAAAGCTCGAGCAGTACTTC.

The chain employs TRBV4-3 and TRBJ1-1, with a weak D call TRBD1 (5 bases). Trimming took 0 bases from V and 3 from J, leaving 11 bases between them. Looked up from germline, CDR1 is LGHNA and CDR2 is YSLEER. This CDR3 spans 15 amino acids. The CDR3 sequence: CASSQEPGTDTEAFF. The CDR3 bases are TGCGCCAGCAGCCAAGAACCGGGGACCGACACTGAAGCTTTCTTT.

This clonotype was seen repeatedly, ten times or more. This chain links TRBV24-1 with TRBJ2-7; 12 nucleotides align to TRBD1. Trimming removed 6 bases from V and 6 bases from J; junction bases left unmatched: 11. Germline assignment: CDR1 KGHDR and CDR2 SFDVKD. The CDR3 extends over 16 amino acids. This chain's CDR3 is CATSSPGQGALGEQYF. For the CDR3, the DNA is TGTGCCACCAGTTCCCCGGGACAGGGGGCGCTGGGCGAGCAGTACTTC.

This clonotype rates as medium-sized. The chain employs TRBV20-1 and TRBJ2-7; D may correspond to TRBD1 or TRBD2 (6 bases each). Germline V gene sequence: CDR1 DFQATT, CDR2 SNEGSKA (reference sequence). V lost 2 bases and J lost 4, with 21 bases in between. This CDR3 region has 16 residues. As DNA, the CDR3 is TGCAGTGCTAGACCCCTCTTACAGGGAGGTAAATACGAGCAGTACTTC. Amino acids: CSARPLLQGGKYEQYF.

This clonotype was counted at least ten times. This chain links TRBV6-6 with TRBJ1-1; D remains ambiguous. Germline V CDR1 and CDR2: MNHNY, SVGAGI (reference sequence). The V end lost 8 bases, the J end lost 1 base, and 17 bases lay between the germline ends. The CDR3 contains 15 residues. The CDR3 sequence is CASHSLGRKNTEAFF. The CDR3 DNA reads as TGTGCCAGCCACTCCCTCGGGCGGAAGAACACTGAAGCTTTCTTT.

This clonotype was recorded many times. The rearrangement links TRBV28 to TRBJ1-2, with TRBD1 matching over 8 bases. Germline trimming cut 4 bases from V and 4 bases from J; bases unmatched to any gene: 8. Germline loops: CDR1 MDHEN, CDR2 SYDVKM. CDR3 length: 15 residues. The CDR3 nucleotides read TGTGCCAGCAGTTCTGGACAGGGCTCAGTCTATGGCTACACCTTC. Its protein is CASSSGQGSVYGYTF.

This clonotype was detected many times. V is TRBV20-1 and J is TRBJ1-1; 7 bases are shared with TRBD1. The germline gives CDR1 DFQATT, CDR2 SNEGSKA (reference sequence). This CDR3 contains 13 residues. The V segment lost 4 bases and the J segment 3 bases; nucleotides outside the gene matches: 5. CDR3 in amino acids: CSANRGGDTEAFF. The CDR3 DNA reads TGCAGTGCTAACAGGGGAGGGGACACTGAAGCTTTCTTT.

In its sample, this clonotype was seen many times. The genes are TRBV7-9 and TRBJ1-6; TRBD1 is a possible D gene (5 bases). Germline V gene data show CDR1 as SEHNR and CDR2 as FQNEAQ (reference sequence). The CDR3 spans 14 residues. The V gene lost 6 bases and the J gene lost 5 bases, with 11 bases spanning the gap. The CDR3 coding sequence is TGTGCCAGCAGGGTAAACAGGAATAATTCACCCCTCCACTTT. Protein product: CASRVNRNNSPLHF.

At least ten counts were recorded for this clonotype. The V gene is TRBV3-1, the J gene TRBJ1-5; D call uncertain. The V end lost 1 base, the J end lost 0 bases, and 10 bases lay between the germline ends. Germline lookup yields CDR1 LGHDT and CDR2 YNNKEL (reference sequence). The CDR3 is made up of 16 amino acids. CDR3 sequence reads: CASSQGWVYSNQPQHF. The CDR3 DNA reads TGTGCCAGCAGCCAAGGGTGGGTTTATAGCAATCAGCCCCAGCATTTT.